This T cell receptor (beta chain) is from a study of cytomegalovirus exposure and HLA in healthy donors. PCR employed 60 Vbeta and 13 Jbeta primers. Original methodology: Tens of millions of unique TCR beta chains, roughly 11 million of them shared, were counted by a later analysis. Generated by immunoSEQ multiplex PCR, the TCRdb table keeps only in-frame clones and is missing some. The DNA was the basis for D and trimming; V, J and clone size are from that table. The profile shows about 170,000 clones, 70% to 90% of them singletons. The V gene end was trimmed by 10 bases and the J gene end by 5 bases; junction bases not matched to a gene: 10. Per the germline V gene, CDR1 is MNHEY and CDR2 is SVGAGI. The CDR3 consists of 13 residues.

Specimen: PBMCs. The sequence derives from a woman aged 18 to 35 in good health and CMV-seronegative. V usage is TRBV6-5 and J usage is TRBJ1-2; TRBD1 agrees at 7 bases. The CDR3 is CATLRGPEYGYTF. The CDR3 DNA is TGTGCCACCTTAAGGGGGCCGGAGTATGGCTACACCTTC.